This TCR beta chain was captured by sequencing in a study of T cell responses to AZD1222 COVID-19 vaccine. Points on this clone: Its antigen is not identified.

Overall study findings and caveats: Dominant CD4 TCR responses targeted spike regions 160-218 and 743-854. Possibly, clonal diversity was underestimated; donors were largely white British and included more females. Two doses of AZD1222 preceded a rise in Spike-specific TCR breadth and depth. AZD1222 recipients seropositive at baseline numbered only 6 or 7.

Here immunoSEQ multiplex PCR was the method, and the copy in TCRdb shows in-frame clones only, minus some. The top ten hold 1.9% of the sample, which has some 140,000 clones, 91% seen once. Germline values: CDR1 LGHDT, CDR2 YNNKEL (reference sequence). V was pared by 0 bases and J by 3 bases, with 5 bases between. The CDR3 runs to 14 residues. The TCR originated in an adult who received the AZD1222 COVID-19 vaccine. This chain connects TRBV3-1 (or the pseudogene TRBV3-2) to TRBJ1-4; D ambiguous. Here the sequenced sample was peripheral blood, taken 28 days after the second AZD1222 dose. The CDR3 region is CASSQDLANEKLFF. The CDR3 DNA follows: TGTGCCAGCAGCCAAGACCTAGCTAATGAAAAACTGTTTTTT.